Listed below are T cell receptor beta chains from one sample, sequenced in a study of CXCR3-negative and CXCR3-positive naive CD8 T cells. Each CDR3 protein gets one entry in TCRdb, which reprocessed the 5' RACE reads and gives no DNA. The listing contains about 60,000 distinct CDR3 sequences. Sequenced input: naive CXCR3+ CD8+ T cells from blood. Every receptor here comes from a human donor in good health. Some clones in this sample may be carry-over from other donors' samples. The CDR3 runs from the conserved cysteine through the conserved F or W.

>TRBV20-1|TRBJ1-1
CSARKGTGKNTEAFF
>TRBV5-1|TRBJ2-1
CTSSLWTSGYNEQFF
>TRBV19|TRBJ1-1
CASSIFYRGANTEAFF
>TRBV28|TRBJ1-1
CASRRQGRSMNTEAFF
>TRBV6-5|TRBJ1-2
CASSYSWDNYGYTF
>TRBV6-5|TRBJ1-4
CASSQRDSSNEKLFF
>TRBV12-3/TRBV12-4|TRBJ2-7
CASSFFRVDEQYF
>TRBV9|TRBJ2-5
CASSVGGLGWQETQYF
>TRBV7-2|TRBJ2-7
CASSPNDLGGYEQYF
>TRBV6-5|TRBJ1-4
CASSPFTGLATNEKLFF
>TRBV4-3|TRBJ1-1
CASSQDWAETNTEAFF
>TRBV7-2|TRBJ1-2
CASSLMGSWGGTIGYTF
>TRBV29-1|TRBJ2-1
CSVDAGSYYNEQFF
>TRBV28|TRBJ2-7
CASSPRPGAKQYF
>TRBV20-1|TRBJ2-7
CSARAMSVSYEQYF
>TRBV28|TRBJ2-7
CASMGRNSYEQYF
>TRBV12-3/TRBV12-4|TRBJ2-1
CASSQGQGASYNEQFF
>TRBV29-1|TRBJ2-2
CSVETRGTEFTGELFF